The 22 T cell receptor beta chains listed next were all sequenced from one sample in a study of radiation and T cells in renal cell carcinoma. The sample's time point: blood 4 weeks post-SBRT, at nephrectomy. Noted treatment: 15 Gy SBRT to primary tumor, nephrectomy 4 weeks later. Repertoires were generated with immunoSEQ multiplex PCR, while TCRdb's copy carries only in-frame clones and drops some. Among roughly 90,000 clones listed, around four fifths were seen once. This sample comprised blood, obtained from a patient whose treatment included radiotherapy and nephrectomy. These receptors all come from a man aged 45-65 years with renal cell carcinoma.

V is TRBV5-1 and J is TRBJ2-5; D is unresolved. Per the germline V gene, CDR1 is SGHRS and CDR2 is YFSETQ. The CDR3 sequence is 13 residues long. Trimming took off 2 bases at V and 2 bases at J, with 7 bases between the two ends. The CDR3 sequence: CASSLRRQETQYF. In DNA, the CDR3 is TGCGCCAGCAGCTTACGACGGCAAGAGACCCAGTACTTC.

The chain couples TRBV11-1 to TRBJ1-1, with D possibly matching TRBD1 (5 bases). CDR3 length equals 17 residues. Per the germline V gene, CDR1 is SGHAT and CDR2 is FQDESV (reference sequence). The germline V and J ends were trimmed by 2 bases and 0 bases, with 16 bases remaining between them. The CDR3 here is CASSLFEGAGLNTEAFF. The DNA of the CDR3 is TGTGCCAGCAGCTTATTCGAAGGAGCAGGGTTGAACACTGAAGCTTTCTTT.

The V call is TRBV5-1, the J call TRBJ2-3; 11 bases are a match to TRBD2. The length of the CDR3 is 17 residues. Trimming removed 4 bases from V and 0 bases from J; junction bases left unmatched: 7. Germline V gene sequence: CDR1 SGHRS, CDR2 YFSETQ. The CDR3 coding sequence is TGCGCCAGCAGCGTGGGACTAGCGGATCCTAGCACAGATACGCAGTATTTT. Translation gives CASSVGLADPSTDTQYF.

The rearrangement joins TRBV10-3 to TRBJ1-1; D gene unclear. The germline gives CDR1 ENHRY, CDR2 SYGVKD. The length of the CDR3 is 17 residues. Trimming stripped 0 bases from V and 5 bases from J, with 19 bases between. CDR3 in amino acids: CAISESIGSGRGTEAFF. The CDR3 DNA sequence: TGTGCCATCAGTGAGTCAATCGGGAGCGGGCGAGGAACTGAAGCTTTCTTT.

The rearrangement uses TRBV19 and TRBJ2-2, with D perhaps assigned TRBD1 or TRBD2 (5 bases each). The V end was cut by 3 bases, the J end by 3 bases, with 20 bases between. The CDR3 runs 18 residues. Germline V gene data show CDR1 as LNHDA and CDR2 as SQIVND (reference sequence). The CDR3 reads CASSILARREGYTGELFF. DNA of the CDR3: TGTGCCAGTAGTATTCTGGCTCGGCGAGAGGGGTACACCGGGGAGCTGTTTTTT.

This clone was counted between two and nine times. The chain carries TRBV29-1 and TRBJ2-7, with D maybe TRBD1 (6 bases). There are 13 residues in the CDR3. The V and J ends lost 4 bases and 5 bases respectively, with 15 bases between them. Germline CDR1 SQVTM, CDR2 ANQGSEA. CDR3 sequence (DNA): TGCAGCGTTGTAAGGCAGGGGTCCAACGAGCAGTACTTC. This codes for CSVVRQGSNEQYF.

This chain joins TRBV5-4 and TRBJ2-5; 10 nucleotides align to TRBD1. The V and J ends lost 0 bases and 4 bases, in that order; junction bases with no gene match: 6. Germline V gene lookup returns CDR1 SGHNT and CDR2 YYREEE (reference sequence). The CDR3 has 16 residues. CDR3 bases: TGTGCCAGCAGCTTGGTGAGACAGGGGGCCGCAGAGACCCAGTACTTC. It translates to CASSLVRQGAAETQYF.

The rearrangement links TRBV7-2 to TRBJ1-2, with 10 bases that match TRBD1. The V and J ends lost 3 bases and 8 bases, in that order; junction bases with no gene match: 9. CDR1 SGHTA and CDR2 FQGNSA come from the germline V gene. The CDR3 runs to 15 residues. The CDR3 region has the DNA TGTGCCAGCAGCTTGGCCGGGACAGGGGAGATCGGCTACACCTTC. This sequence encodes CASSLAGTGEIGYTF.

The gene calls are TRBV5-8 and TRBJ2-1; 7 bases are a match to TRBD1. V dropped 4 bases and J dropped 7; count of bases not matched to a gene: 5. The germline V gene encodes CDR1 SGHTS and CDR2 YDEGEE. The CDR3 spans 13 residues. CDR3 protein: CASSRNRGNEQFF. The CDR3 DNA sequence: TGTGCCAGCAGCAGAAACAGGGGTAATGAGCAGTTCTTC.

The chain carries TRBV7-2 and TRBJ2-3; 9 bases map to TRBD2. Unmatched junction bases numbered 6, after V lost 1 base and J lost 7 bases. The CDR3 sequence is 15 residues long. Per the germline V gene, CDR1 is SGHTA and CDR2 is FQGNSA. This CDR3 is CASSLEAGGPYTQYF. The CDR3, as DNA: TGTGCCAGCAGCTTAGAGGCGGGAGGGCCTTATACGCAGTATTTT.

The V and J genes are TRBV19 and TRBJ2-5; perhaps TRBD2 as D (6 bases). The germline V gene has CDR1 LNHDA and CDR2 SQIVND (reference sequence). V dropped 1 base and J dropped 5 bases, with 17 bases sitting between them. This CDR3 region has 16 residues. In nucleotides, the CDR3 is TGTGCCAGTAGTATAGGTCTGGCTATTGGGGGGGAGACCCAGTACTTC. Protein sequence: CASSIGLAIGGETQYF.

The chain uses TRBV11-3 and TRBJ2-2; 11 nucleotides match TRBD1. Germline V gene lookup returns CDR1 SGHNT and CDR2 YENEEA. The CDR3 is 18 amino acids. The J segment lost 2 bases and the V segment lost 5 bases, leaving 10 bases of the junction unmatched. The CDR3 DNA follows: TGTGCCAGCAGCCCTAGCTACGGGACAGGGGGTAACACCGGGGAGCTGTTTTTT. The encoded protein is CASSPSYGTGGNTGELFF.

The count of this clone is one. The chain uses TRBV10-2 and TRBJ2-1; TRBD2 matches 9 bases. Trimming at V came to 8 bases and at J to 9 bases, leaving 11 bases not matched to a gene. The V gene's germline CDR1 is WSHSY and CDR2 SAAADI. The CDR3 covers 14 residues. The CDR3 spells CASSPSGMLVEQFF. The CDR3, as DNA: TGCGCCAGCTCCCCTAGCGGGATGTTGGTTGAGCAGTTCTTC.

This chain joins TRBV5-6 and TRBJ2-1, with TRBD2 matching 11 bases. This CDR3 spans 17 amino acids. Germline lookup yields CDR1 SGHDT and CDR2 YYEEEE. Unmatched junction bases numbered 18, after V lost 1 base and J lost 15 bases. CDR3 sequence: CASSLLGTSGSSSYGFF. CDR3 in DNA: TGTGCCAGCAGCTTGTTGGGCACTAGCGGGAGTTCGTCTTATGGGTTCTTC.

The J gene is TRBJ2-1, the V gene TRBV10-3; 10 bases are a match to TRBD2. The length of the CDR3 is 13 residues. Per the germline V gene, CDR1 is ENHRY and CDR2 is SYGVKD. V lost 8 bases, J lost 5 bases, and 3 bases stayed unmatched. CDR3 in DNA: TGTGCCATCTCCGGACTAGCGGACAATGAGCAGTTCTTC. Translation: CAISGLADNEQFF.

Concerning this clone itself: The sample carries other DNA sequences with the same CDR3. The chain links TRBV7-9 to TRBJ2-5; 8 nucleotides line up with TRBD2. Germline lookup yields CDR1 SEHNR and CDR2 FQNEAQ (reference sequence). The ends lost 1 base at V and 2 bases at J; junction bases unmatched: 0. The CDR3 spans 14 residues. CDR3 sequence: CASSLGGGQETQYF. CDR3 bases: TGTGCCAGCAGCTTAGGCGGGGGGCAAGAGACCCAGTACTTC.

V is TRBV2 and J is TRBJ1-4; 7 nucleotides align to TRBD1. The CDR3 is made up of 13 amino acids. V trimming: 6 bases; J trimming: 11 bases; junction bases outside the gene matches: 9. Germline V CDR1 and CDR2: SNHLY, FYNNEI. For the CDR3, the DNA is TGTGCCAGCAGACTAAATCTACAGGGGAAACTGTTTTTT. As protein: CASRLNLQGKLFF.

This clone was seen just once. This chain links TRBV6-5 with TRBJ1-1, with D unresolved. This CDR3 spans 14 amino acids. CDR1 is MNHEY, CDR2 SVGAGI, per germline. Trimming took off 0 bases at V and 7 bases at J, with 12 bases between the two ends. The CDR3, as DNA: TGTGCCAGCAGTTACTCGATAGCAGACTTTGAAGCTTTCTTT. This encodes CASSYSIADFEAFF.

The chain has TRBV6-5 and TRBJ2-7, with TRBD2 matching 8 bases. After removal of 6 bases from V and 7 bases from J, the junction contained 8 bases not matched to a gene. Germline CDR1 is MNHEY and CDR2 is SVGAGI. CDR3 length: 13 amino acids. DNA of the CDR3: TGTGCCAGCAGAGTGACTAGCGCGGGAGAGCAGTACTTC. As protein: CASRVTSAGEQYF.

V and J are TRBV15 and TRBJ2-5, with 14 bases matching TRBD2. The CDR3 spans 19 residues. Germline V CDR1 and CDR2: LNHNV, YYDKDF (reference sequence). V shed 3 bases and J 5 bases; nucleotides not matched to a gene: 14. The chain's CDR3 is CATSRTGLAGVLYTETQYF. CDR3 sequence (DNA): TGTGCCACCAGCAGGACGGGACTAGCGGGGGTTCTTTATACGGAGACCCAGTACTTC.

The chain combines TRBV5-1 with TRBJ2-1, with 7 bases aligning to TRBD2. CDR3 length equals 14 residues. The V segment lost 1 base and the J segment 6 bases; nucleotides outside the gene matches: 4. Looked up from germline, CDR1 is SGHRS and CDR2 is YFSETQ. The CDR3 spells CASSLTSSGNEQFF. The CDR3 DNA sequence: TGCGCCAGCAGCTTGACCTCTAGCGGCAATGAGCAGTTCTTC.

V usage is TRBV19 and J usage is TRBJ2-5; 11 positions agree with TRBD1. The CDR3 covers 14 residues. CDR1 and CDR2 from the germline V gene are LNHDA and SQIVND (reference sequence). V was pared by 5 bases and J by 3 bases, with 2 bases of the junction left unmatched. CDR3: CASSPGQGEETQYF. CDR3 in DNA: TGTGCCAGTAGTCCGGGACAGGGGGAAGAGACCCAGTACTTC.